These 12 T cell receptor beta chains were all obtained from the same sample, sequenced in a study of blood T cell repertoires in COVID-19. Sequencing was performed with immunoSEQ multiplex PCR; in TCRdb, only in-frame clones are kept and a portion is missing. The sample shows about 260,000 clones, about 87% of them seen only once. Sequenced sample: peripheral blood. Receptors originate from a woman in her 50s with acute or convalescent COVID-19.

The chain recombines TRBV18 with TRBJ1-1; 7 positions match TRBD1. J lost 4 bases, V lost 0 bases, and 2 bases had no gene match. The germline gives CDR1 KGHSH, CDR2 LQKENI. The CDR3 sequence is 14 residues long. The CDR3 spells CASSPPTGVTEAFF. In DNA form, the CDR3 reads TGTGCCAGCTCACCACCCACAGGGGTCACTGAAGCTTTCTTT.

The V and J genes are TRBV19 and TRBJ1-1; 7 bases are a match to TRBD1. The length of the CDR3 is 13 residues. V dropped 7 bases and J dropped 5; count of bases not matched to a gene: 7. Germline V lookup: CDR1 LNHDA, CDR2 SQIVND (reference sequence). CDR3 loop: CASTYTGETEAFF. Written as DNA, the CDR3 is TGTGCCAGTACTTACACAGGGGAGACTGAAGCTTTCTTT.

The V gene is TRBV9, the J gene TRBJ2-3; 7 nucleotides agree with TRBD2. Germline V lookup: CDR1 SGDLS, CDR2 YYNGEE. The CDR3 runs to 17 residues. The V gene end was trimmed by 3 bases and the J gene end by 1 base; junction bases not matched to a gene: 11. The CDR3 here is CASSEGLGGSRTDTQYF. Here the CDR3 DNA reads TGTGCCAGCAGCGAGGGACTTGGCGGGAGCCGCACAGATACGCAGTATTTT.

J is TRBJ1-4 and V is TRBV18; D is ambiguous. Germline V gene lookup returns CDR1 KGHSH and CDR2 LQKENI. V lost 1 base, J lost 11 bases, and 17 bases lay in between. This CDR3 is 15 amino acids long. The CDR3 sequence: CASSPLEGPGGKLFF. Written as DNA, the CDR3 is TGTGCCAGCTCACCACTAGAAGGGCCCGGCGGGAAACTGTTTTTT.

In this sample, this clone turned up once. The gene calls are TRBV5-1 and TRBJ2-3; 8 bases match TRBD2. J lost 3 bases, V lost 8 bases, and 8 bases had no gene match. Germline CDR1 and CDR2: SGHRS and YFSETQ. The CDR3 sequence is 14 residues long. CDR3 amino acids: CASAPAGETDTQYF. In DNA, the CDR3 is TGCGCCAGTGCACCAGCGGGAGAGACAGATACGCAGTATTTT.

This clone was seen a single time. CDR3 sequence (DNA): TGTGCCAGCAGCAACCCCAGGGGGCACAGGCAGTACTTC. It codes for CASSNPRGHRQYF. V gene TRBV5-6 combines with J gene TRBJ2-7, with 8 nucleotides matching TRBD1. CDR3 size: 13 residues. Germline V gene lookup returns CDR1 SGHDT and CDR2 YYEEEE. V shed 4 bases and J 9 bases; nucleotides not matched to a gene: 9.

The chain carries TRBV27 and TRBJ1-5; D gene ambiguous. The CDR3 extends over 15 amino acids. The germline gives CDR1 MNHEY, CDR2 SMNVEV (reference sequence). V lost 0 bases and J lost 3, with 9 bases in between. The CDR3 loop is CASSLSGRYNQPQHF. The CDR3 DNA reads TGTGCCAGCAGTTTATCGGGGAGATACAATCAGCCCCAGCATTTT.

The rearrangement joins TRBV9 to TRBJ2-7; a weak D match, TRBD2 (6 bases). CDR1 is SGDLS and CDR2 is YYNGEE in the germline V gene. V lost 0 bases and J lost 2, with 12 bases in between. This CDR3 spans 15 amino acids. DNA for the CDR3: TGTGCCAGCAGCGTAGACGGTAGCGGTACCTACGAGCAGTACTTC. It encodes CASSVDGSGTYEQYF.

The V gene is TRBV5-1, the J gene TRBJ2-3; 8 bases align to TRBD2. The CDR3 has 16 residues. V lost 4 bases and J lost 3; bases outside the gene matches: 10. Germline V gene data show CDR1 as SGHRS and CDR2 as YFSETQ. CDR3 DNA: TGCGCCAGCAGCCAAAAAGCGGGAGATGGGACAGATACGCAGTATTTT. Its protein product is CASSQKAGDGTDTQYF.

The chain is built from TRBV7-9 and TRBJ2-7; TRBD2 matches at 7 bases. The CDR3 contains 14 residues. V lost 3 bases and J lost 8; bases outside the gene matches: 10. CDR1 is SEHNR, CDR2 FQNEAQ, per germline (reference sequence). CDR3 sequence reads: CASSFTRGSLQQYF. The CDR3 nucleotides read TGTGCCAGCAGCTTCACCCGCGGGAGTTTGCAGCAGTACTTC. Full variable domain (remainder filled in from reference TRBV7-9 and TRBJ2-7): DTGVSQNPRHKITKRGQNVTFRCDPISEHNRLYWYRQTLGQGPEFLTYFQNEAQLEKSRLLSDRFSAERPKGSFSTLEIQRTEQGDSAMYLCASSFTRGSLQQYFGPGTRLTVT.

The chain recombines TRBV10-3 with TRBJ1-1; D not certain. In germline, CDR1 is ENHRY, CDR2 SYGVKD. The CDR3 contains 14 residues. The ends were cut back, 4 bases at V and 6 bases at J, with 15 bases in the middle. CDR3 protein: CAISGVLTGSEAFF. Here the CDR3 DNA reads TGTGCCATCAGTGGCGTCCTAACGGGGTCTGAAGCTTTCTTT.

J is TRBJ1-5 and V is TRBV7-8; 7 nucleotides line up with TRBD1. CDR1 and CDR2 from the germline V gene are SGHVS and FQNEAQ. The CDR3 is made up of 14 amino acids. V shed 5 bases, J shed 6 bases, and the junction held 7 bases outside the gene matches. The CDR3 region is CASSAAGGAQPQHF. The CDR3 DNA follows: TGTGCCAGCAGCGCGGCAGGGGGTGCTCAGCCCCAGCATTTT.